This paragraph reports one T cell receptor beta chain. It has no known antigen specificity. No much larger clonotype is one base removed from it; base qualities were not supplied. The junction carries 13 bases between V and J, which are trimmed by 1 base and 1 base respectively. The CDR3 contains 16 residues, cysteine and phenylalanine counted. Only CDR3 DNA is held: 48 bases, read in frame from base 1. The germline V gene gives CDR1 as MGHRA and CDR2 as YSYEKL. Hyperthyroidism patients were newly diagnosed, had a disease duration of under 2 months, and were aged 18 to 65 years. The study excluded patients with uncontrolled infections, other autoimmune diseases, pregnancy or lactation. Diagnoses were established on the basis of clinical symptoms, serum thyroxine and TRAb, thyroid ultrasound, and orbital computed tomography. Blood from progressor patients was drawn when they were first diagnosed with hyperthyroidism, before any ophthalmopathy symptoms appeared. Ficoll-Paque density gradient centrifugation was used to isolate PBMCs from around 10 ml of fresh peripheral blood. Patients classed as progressors first received a Graves' hyperthyroidism diagnosis and then went on to develop ophthalmopathy during follow-up. Total RNA was extracted using Trizol reagent, and RNA quality was assessed on an Agilent 2100 Bioanalyzer.

The sample is drawn from a study of T cells in Graves' hyperthyroidism and ophthalmopathy (dated by TCRdb to between 2018 and 2021). Notes on the research overall: Peripheral blood samples were taken at the time of initial diagnosis, prior to any treatment. Whether ophthalmopathy could be predicted prospectively was tested in an independent validation cohort made up of under 20 hyperthyroidism patients plus 17 patients who later progressed to ophthalmopathy. TCR V-J signatures able to tell the groups apart were searched for in a discovery cohort of 95 to 100 patients, of whom 43 had Graves' ophthalmopathy and under 65 had stable Graves' hyperthyroidism. The 90 or so discovery patients were randomly split 7:3 into training and test sets. TCR Vbeta CDR3 sequencing of roughly 140 peripheral blood samples (approximately 44 ophthalmopathy, approximately 80 hyperthyroidism and 17 progressor patients) is reported in the paper. Following sampling, methimazole starting at 30 mg daily was given to hyperthyroidism patients, and high-dose intravenous methylprednisolone was given to ophthalmopathy patients. In about 6 Graves' hyperthyroidism patients, the study also compared T-cell repertoires from thyroid tissue with T-cell repertoires from blood. Findings and caveats that apply to the study as a whole: In cross-validation, a model built on a 13 V-J signature told ophthalmopathy apart from stable hyperthyroidism with approximately 90% sensitivity and about 81% specificity, and in testing the same model reached 80%/75%. In validation, the model predicted progression to ophthalmopathy a median of 6.5 months before onset, with around 70% sensitivity and 72.22% specificity. Sample size was not statistically predetermined, and blinding of investigators to group allocation was not performed. Blood samples also contained most of the expanded thyroid clonotypes (frequency above 0.001), which suggests that blood repertoires may reflect thyroid immune responses.

The TCR beta CDR3 regions were amplified from RNA transcripts. A first-round RT-PCR of the TCR CDR3 used the HTBI primer set with the Qiagen OneStep RT-PCR kit. Libraries were constructed in a second round of multiplex PCR, after which size selection and purification were carried out. Sequencing of the libraries was done on an Illumina HiSeq2000 using paired-end 100 bp reads. Per the source publication's procedure: SOAPnuke was used to process the raw data, removing reads that contained adapters or uncalled bases, had a mean Phred below 15, or lacked an exact match to the constant primer or identifier. High-quality paired reads were merged using COPE v1.2.5, and each unique nucleotide sequence was defined as a clonotype. Clonotypes were aligned to IMGT TRBV, TRBD and TRBJ reference segments using MiTCR v1.1. Only V-J combinations with frequency above 0.0001, covering about 99% of repertoires, were analysed. A TCS score was defined as the ratio between F50 (clonal expansion) and ExV (chaos), using BLOSUM62-based TCRdist between CDR3 peptides within each V-J. Welch's t-statistics and random forest reduced roughly 530 V-J features to under 15, which were used in a naive Bayes classifier (R e1071). TCRdb reran the public reads through fastp at Q25 and MiXCR, keeping productive beta chains. Rows with a matching CDR3 protein are joined into one entry that keeps the most common DNA and genes. These V and J calls rely on TCRdb rather than the paper's analysis. The sample table records fewer than 350,000 distinct CDR3 sequences; about an eighth of these occur just once. Roughly 7.5% of the sample is held by the ten biggest clonotypes.

Sequenced sample: blood. The sequence came from a woman aged 25-40 years with Graves' hyperthyroidism that later progressed to Graves' ophthalmopathy. The chain employs TRBV4-1 and TRBJ1-1, with a weak D call of TRBD1 (5 bases match). The DNA sequence is as follows: TGCGCCAGCAGCCAAGGGGGGGAAGGTCCGAACACTGAAGCTTTCTTT. Its translation reads: CASSQGGEGPNTEAFF.